A selection of T cell receptor beta chains follows, all from one sample in a study of cytomegalovirus exposure and HLA in healthy donors. Clones were read by immunoSEQ multiplex PCR, and TCRdb kept only the in-frame ones, dropping some. The sample contains about 130,000 clones, over 70% of which appear only once. The sample consisted of PBMCs. The receptor source for this set is a man aged 18 to 30 in good health and CMV-seropositive. CDR3s include the opening cysteine and the closing phenylalanine or tryptophan. A D gene is named only where the DNA matches it firmly. Clone sizes are given selectively: once, few, many, or a class where the clone is expanded.

V gene	clone size	J gene	D gene	CDR3 DNA	CDR3 protein
TRBV5-4	once	TRBJ2-1	-	TGTGCCAGCAGCTTGGACCAGGCCTTTGGCAATGAGCAGTTCTTC	CASSLDQAFGNEQFF
TRBV9	few	TRBJ2-7	TRBD1	TGTGCCAGCAGCGGACAGGGTCTCTCCTACGAGCAGTACTTC	CASSGQGLSYEQYF
TRBV5-5	once	TRBJ2-7	TRBD1	TGTGCCAGCAGCTTGGACGGACAGGAGACCTACGAGCAGTACTTC	CASSLDGQETYEQYF
TRBV6-5	-	TRBJ1-5	-	TGTGCCAGCAGTGCCACCGGGAATCAGCCCCAGCATTTT	CASSATGNQPQHF
TRBV19	-	TRBJ2-1	-	TGTGCCAGTAGTTACCGGGTTTCTAATGAGCAGTTCTTC	CASSYRVSNEQFF
TRBV4-1	-	TRBJ2-7	-	TGCGCCAGCAGCCAAGAGGCCCGGGTTGAGCAGTACTTC	CASSQEARVEQYF
TRBV5-3	-	TRBJ1-2	-	TGTGCCAGAACGCTACTCGTCTATGGCTACACCTTC	CARTLLVYGYTF
TRBV6-5	-	TRBJ2-1	TRBD1	TGTGCCAGCAGCCCCGGGACAGTGGATAAGTTCTTC	CASSPGTVDKFF
TRBV6-5	-	TRBJ1-1	-	TGTGCCAGCAGCTACGACAGTCAAAAATTGAACACTGAAGCTTTCTTT	CASSYDSQKLNTEAFF
TRBV5-1	-	TRBJ1-1	TRBD1	TGCGCCAGTTACAACACAGGGGGGAACACTGAAGCTTTCTTT	CASYNTGGNTEAFF
TRBV7-2	-	TRBJ1-6	-	TGTGCCAGCAGCTTGGAGGATAATTCACCCCTCCACTTT	CASSLEDNSPLHF
TRBV7-9	-	TRBJ1-2	TRBD1	TGTGCCAGCAGCTTAGAGGGGGCTGGCTATGGCTACACCTTC	CASSLEGAGYGYTF
TRBV6-1	-	TRBJ2-3	-	TGTGCCAGCAGTGAATCGACGGGAGCTAGCACAGATACGCAGTATTTT	CASSESTGASTDTQYF
TRBV9	-	TRBJ2-7	TRBD2	TGTGCCAGCAGCGTTGGGCTAGCGGCCACCTACGAGCAGTACTTC	CASSVGLAATYEQYF
TRBV7-9	-	TRBJ2-1	TRBD2	TGTGCCAGCAGCTTAGAACCGGGACTATCTTACAATGAGCAGTTCTTC	CASSLEPGLSYNEQFF
TRBV30	-	TRBJ2-7	-	TGTGCCTGGAGAATGGAGGGCTCCTACGAGCAGTACTTC	CAWRMEGSYEQYF
TRBV7-8	few	TRBJ2-7	-	TGTGCCAGCAGCTTAGCGGATGTTGCAGGGCACGAGCAGTACTTC	CASSLADVAGHEQYF
TRBV5-1	few	TRBJ2-2	TRBD1	TGCGCCAGCAGTCCCGGGACAGGGGGCACCGGGGAGCTGTTTTTT	CASSPGTGGTGELFF
TRBV5-6	few	TRBJ1-2	-	TGTGCCAGCAGCCATGACAGCTATGGCTACACCTTC	CASSHDSYGYTF
TRBV5-1	-	TRBJ2-2	TRBD1	TGCGCCAGCAGCTTGACCCAGGGACAGCCGAGAGGAACCGGGGAGCTGTTTTTT	CASSLTQGQPRGTGELFF
TRBV27	-	TRBJ1-1	TRBD1	TGTGCCAGCAGCGGGACAGGATCCTCCATAATGAACACTGAAGCTTTCTTT	CASSGTGSSIMNTEAFF
TRBV6-6	-	TRBJ2-7	-	TGTGCCAGCAGTTACTCGAAACAGAACTACGAGCAGTACTTC	CASSYSKQNYEQYF
TRBV9	-	TRBJ2-2	TRBD2	TGTGCCAGCAGCGTAGGTCTAGCGGCACCGAACACCGGGGAGCTGTTTTTT	CASSVGLAAPNTGELFF
TRBV2	-	TRBJ1-4	-	TGTGCCAGCAGTGAATCTGCCAGGGGTAATGAAAAACTGTTTTTT	CASSESARGNEKLFF
TRBV18	-	TRBJ2-4	-	TGTGCCAGCTCACCACCCGGTGCGTATGGAAACATTCAGTACTTC	CASSPPGAYGNIQYF
TRBV7-2	once	TRBJ2-3	TRBD2	TGTGCCAGCAGCCATACTAGCGGGGGGGCCCGGACGCAGTATTTT	CASSHTSGGARTQYF
TRBV14	few	TRBJ2-6	-	TGTGCCAGCAGCCAACGTAGGACAACTGGGGCCAACGTCCTGACTTTC	CASSQRRTTGANVLTF
TRBV5-4	-	TRBJ2-7	-	TGTGCCAGCAGCTTGCCCGACAGCTACGAGCAGTACTTC	CASSLPDSYEQYF
TRBV19	-	TRBJ2-5	-	TGTGCCAGTAGTACCCGCGGGGAGGCTCGGCCTGCGGAGACCCAGTACTTC	CASSTRGEARPAETQYF
TRBV6-4	medium-sized	TRBJ2-2	-	TGTGCCAGCAGGACAGGTGAAAACACCGGGGAGCTGTTTTTT	CASRTGENTGELFF
TRBV19	once	TRBJ1-5	TRBD1	TGTGCCAGTACTGACAGGGTTAATCAGCCCCAGCATTTT	CASTDRVNQPQHF
TRBV7-9	-	TRBJ2-5	-	TGTGCCAGCAGCCCCGACGCGGGACGCAACCAAGAGACCCAGTACTTC	CASSPDAGRNQETQYF
TRBV5-1	-	TRBJ1-1	-	TGCGCCAGCAGCCTAATACCCGACAGGAACACTGAAGCTTTCTTT	CASSLIPDRNTEAFF
TRBV27	-	TRBJ1-1	-	TGTGCCAGCAGTTTATCCCGGGACACCTCGTATTCTGAAGCTTTCTTT	CASSLSRDTSYSEAFF
TRBV28	once	TRBJ2-5	TRBD1	TGTGCCAGCAGCCTAGGCGACAGAAACAGGGGAGAGACCCAGTACTTC	CASSLGDRNRGETQYF
TRBV29-1	-	TRBJ2-7	TRBD1	TGCAGCGTGAGTCAGGGGGCCTACGAGCAGTACTTC	CSVSQGAYEQYF
TRBV19	-	TRBJ1-5	-	TGTGCCAGTAGGGGGGGGACGGGGAATCAGCCCCAGCATTTT	CASRGGTGNQPQHF
TRBV4-3	-	TRBJ1-2	TRBD1	TGCGCCAGCAGCCAAGGTACGACAGGGGCGAACTATGGCTACACCTTC	CASSQGTTGANYGYTF
TRBV9	once	TRBJ2-1	-	TGTGCCAGCAGCGGGGCAGGGAAGATGAATGAGCAGTTCTTC	CASSGAGKMNEQFF